The 20 T cell receptor beta chains below all came from one sample that was sequenced in a study of naive and memory T cell subsets. The beta constant-region primer was an equimolar mix of two oligonucleotides covering TRBC1 and TRBC2. The ligated cDNA underwent four PCR rounds using SP2 and nested alpha and beta constant-region primers. TCRdb reprocessed the UMI-ligation and nested PCR reads via MiXCR and lists one record per CDR3 protein. This sample has roughly 130,000 distinct CDR3 sequences, with 35% to 45% found just once. Sample: central memory CD4+ T cells from blood. These receptors were obtained from a human donor in good health.

This clonotype was picked up a small number of times. The V gene is TRBV4-3, the J gene TRBJ2-3; possibly TRBD1 or TRBD2 for D (6 bases each). CDR1 and CDR2 from the germline V gene are LGHNA and YSLEER. V shed 5 bases and J shed 0 bases, with 12 bases lying between them. The CDR3 is 15 residues long. The CDR3 is CASSRKGGSTDTQYF. The CDR3 coding sequence is TGCGCCAGCAGCAGAAAGGGGGGAAGCACAGATACGCAGTATTTT.

The CDR3 region has the DNA TGTGCCAGCAGTGCGGGGGCATGGAATCAGCCCCAGCATTTT. The encoded protein is CASSAGAWNQPQHF. The chain joins TRBV2 to TRBJ1-5, with D tentatively TRBD1 (6 bases). V lost 4 bases to trimming and J lost 4 bases, with 11 bases between them. Germline loops: CDR1 SNHLY, CDR2 FYNNEI. The CDR3 sequence is 14 residues long.

The chain recombines TRBV9 with TRBJ2-2; D tentatively reads TRBD1 or TRBD2 (5 bases each). The CDR3 contains 19 residues. Trimming left V 4 bases short and J 0 bases short, with 22 bases between. The germline gives CDR1 SGDLS, CDR2 YYNGEE. DNA for the CDR3: TGTGCCAGCAGCTCCTTCGGGGCAGGGAGCCTTGCGAACACCGGGGAGCTGTTTTTT. This gives the protein CASSSFGAGSLANTGELFF.

The chain joins TRBV7-9 to TRBJ2-1; D uncertain. The CDR3 runs 13 residues. V was shortened by 5 bases and J by 8 bases, with 13 bases between the two germline ends. Germline loops: CDR1 SEHNR, CDR2 FQNEAQ (reference sequence). CDR3 sequence: CASSPGPGHEQFF. CDR3 DNA sequence: TGTGCCAGCAGCCCGGGTCCCGGGCATGAGCAGTTCTTC.

In this sample, this clonotype turned up once. This chain connects TRBV20-1 to TRBJ2-3, with D perhaps assigned TRBD1 or TRBD2 (5 bases each). Germline CDR1 and CDR2: DFQATT and SNEGSKA (reference sequence). The CDR3 contains 12 residues. Here the CDR3 reads CSGASEADTQYF. CDR3 nucleotides: TGCAGCGGGGCATCTGAGGCAGATACGCAGTATTTT.

The chain has TRBV4-1 and TRBJ1-1; D is ambiguous. Germline lookup yields CDR1 MGHRA and CDR2 YSYEKL. This CDR3 has 14 amino acids. The ends were cut back, 6 bases at V and 1 base at J, with 12 bases in the middle. The CDR3 loop reads CASRGTLRNTEAFF. The CDR3 DNA follows: TGCGCCAGCAGGGGCACCCTCAGGAACACTGAAGCTTTCTTT.

This clonotype was counted many times. The V and J genes are TRBV6-5 and TRBJ1-5; D is unresolved. Trimming shortened V by 2 bases and J by 1 base, and 9 bases separated the two germline ends. CDR1 is MNHEY and CDR2 is SVGAGI in the germline V gene. The CDR3 spans 15 residues. CDR3 nucleotides: TGTGCCAGCAGTTACAACTCGGACAGCAATCAGCCCCAGCATTTT. This encodes CASSYNSDSNQPQHF.

This chain uses TRBV7-9 with TRBJ1-6; D gene ambiguous. The V gene's germline CDR1 is SEHNR and CDR2 FQNEAQ (reference sequence). The CDR3 covers 14 residues. V shed 4 bases and J shed 9 bases, with 13 bases lying between them. Here the CDR3 DNA reads TGTGCCAGCAGCTCGGAACGAGGCACTTCACCCCTCCACTTT. Translated, it gives CASSSERGTSPLHF.

The J gene is TRBJ2-5, the V gene TRBV28; 8 positions match TRBD2. V dropped 5 bases and J dropped 5; count of bases not matched to a gene: 13. The CDR3 consists of 16 residues. The germline V gene has CDR1 MDHEN and CDR2 SYDVKM. CDR3 sequence: CASSPYSGTAEETQYF. CDR3 coding DNA: TGTGCCAGCAGTCCGTATAGCGGGACCGCGGAGGAGACCCAGTACTTC. Together with reference TRBV28 and TRBJ2-5, the CDR3 gives the full variable domain: DVKVTQSSRYLVKRTGEKVFLECVQDMDHENMFWYRQDPGLGLRLIYFSYDVKMKEKGDIPEGYSVSREKKERFSLILESASTNQTSMYLCASSPYSGTAEETQYFGPGTRLLVL.

The sample holds a few counts of this clonotype. V usage is TRBV28 and J usage is TRBJ2-2, with D perhaps matching TRBD1 or TRBD2 (5 bases each). Per the germline V gene, CDR1 is MDHEN and CDR2 is SYDVKM. The V end lost 1 base, the J end lost 4 bases, and 10 bases lay between the germline ends. The CDR3 is 15 amino acids. In nucleotides, the CDR3 is TGTGCCAGCAGTTTATTGGGGGTCGGCACCGGGGAGCTGTTTTTT. Translated: CASSLLGVGTGELFF. The complete variable domain, with remaining parts taken from reference TRBV28 and TRBJ2-2, reads DVKVTQSSRYLVKRTGEKVFLECVQDMDHENMFWYRQDPGLGLRLIYFSYDVKMKEKGDIPEGYSVSREKKERFSLILESASTNQTSMYLCASSLLGVGTGELFFGEGSRLTVL.

This sequence joins TRBV28 and TRBJ2-2, with D possibly being TRBD1 (5 bases). The CDR3 contains 15 residues. CDR1 MDHEN and CDR2 SYDVKM come from the germline V gene. V was trimmed by 6 bases and J by 4 bases, leaving 15 bases between them. The CDR3 DNA sequence: TGTGCCAGCAGCCTAACAGGAACCCGCACCGGGGAGCTGTTTTTT. Translated, it gives CASSLTGTRTGELFF.

This clonotype was seen a handful of times. J is TRBJ2-1 and V is TRBV7-2, with D uncertain. The CDR3 is 14 amino acids. Germline CDR1 is SGHTA and CDR2 is FQGNSA. Trimming cost V 2 bases and J 7 bases, with 12 bases left between them. The CDR3 protein is CASSLKWSGNEQFF. For the CDR3, the DNA is TGTGCCAGCAGCTTAAAGTGGTCGGGTAATGAGCAGTTCTTC. The complete variable domain, with remaining parts taken from reference TRBV7-2 and TRBJ2-1, reads GAGVSQSPSNKVTEKGKDVELRCDPISGHTALYWYRQSLGQGLEFLIYFQGNSAPDKSGLPSDRFSAERTGGSVSTLTIQRTQQEDSAVYLCASSLKWSGNEQFFGPGTRLTVL.

This clonotype was seen a handful of times. The V gene is TRBV20-1, the J gene TRBJ1-2; TRBD1 might be the D (5 bases). Germline CDR1 DFQATT, CDR2 SNEGSKA (reference sequence). The CDR3 totals 15 residues. V was trimmed by 3 bases and J by 0 bases, leaving 14 bases between them. The CDR3, as DNA: TGCAGTGCTAGCTTGCGGACATCTCCTAACTATGGCTACACCTTC. Protein sequence: CSASLRTSPNYGYTF.

This clonotype was observed a few times. This chain connects TRBV2 to TRBJ2-3; D remains unclear. Germline loops: CDR1 SNHLY, CDR2 FYNNEI. CDR3 length equals 13 residues. Between the trimmed V and J ends, which lost 7 bases and 1 base, there was a span of 9 bases. The CDR3 protein is CASKPRGTDTQYF. CDR3 nucleotides: TGTGCCAGCAAGCCCCGAGGCACAGATACGCAGTATTTT.

This clonotype was picked up a small number of times. The J gene is TRBJ1-2, the V gene TRBV29-1; possible D gene TRBD1, 5 bases. Germline V gene lookup returns CDR1 SQVTM and CDR2 ANQGSEA. The CDR3 is made up of 11 amino acids. V lost 1 base and J lost 7, with 7 bases in between. The CDR3: CSVEGQGGYTF. For the CDR3, the DNA is TGCAGCGTTGAAGGGCAGGGTGGCTACACCTTC. Variable domain in full (rest from reference TRBV29-1 and TRBJ1-2): SAVISQKPSRDICQRGTSLTIQCQVDSQVTMMFWYRQQPGQSLTLIATANQGSEATYESGFVIDKFPISRPNLTFSTLTVSNMSPEDSSIYLCSVEGQGGYTFGSGTRLTVV.

This clonotype was counted a few times. V and J are TRBV19 and TRBJ2-1, with D possibly matching TRBD1 (6 bases). Germline lookup yields CDR1 LNHDA and CDR2 SQIVND (reference sequence). This CDR3 region has 16 residues. The V and J ends lost 2 bases and 0 bases respectively, with 11 bases between them. CDR3 nucleotide sequence: TGTGCCAGTAGTATATCAGGGGATCCCTCCTACAATGAGCAGTTCTTC. Translation: CASSISGDPSYNEQFF.

This sequence joins TRBV20-1 and TRBJ2-7; the D is unclear. Germline V gene data show CDR1 as DFQATT and CDR2 as SNEGSKA (reference sequence). Trimming took off 0 bases at V and 3 bases at J, with 9 bases between the two ends. The CDR3 runs to 13 residues. CDR3 loop: CSARDSRIYEQYF. Written as DNA, the CDR3 is TGCAGTGCTAGAGATTCGCGGATCTACGAGCAGTACTTC.

V usage is TRBV24-1 and J usage is TRBJ2-2; 11 nucleotides agree with TRBD2. This CDR3 has 16 amino acids. Germline CDR1 KGHDR, CDR2 SFDVKD. The V segment lost 3 bases and the J segment 5 bases; nucleotides outside the gene matches: 4. The CDR3 coding sequence is TGTGCCACCAGTGATCGTACTAGCGGGGGAACCGGGGAGCTGTTTTTT. The encoded protein is CATSDRTSGGTGELFF.

This sequence joins TRBV29-1 and TRBJ2-3; D not resolved. The V gene lost 1 base and the J gene lost 0 bases, with 8 bases spanning the gap. CDR3 length: 14 amino acids. Germline CDR1 is SQVTM and CDR2 is ANQGSEA. This CDR3 is CSVEARPSTDTQYF. CDR3 DNA: TGCAGCGTTGAAGCCAGGCCTAGCACAGATACGCAGTATTTT.

Only a few counts were recorded for this clonotype. The chain recombines TRBV6-6 with TRBJ2-3; 7 bases line up with TRBD2. Germline CDR1 and CDR2: MNHNY and SVGAGI (reference sequence). The V and J ends lost 6 bases and 6 bases, in that order; junction bases with no gene match: 9. CDR3 length: 14 amino acids. DNA of the CDR3: TGTGCCAGCAGGGAGGGAGGGCCCTCCGATACGCAGTATTTT. Translating it yields CASREGGPSDTQYF.